This TCR beta chain came from a study of T cell changes during pregnancy in multiple sclerosis. Sequencing was performed with immunoSEQ multiplex PCR; in TCRdb, only in-frame clones are kept and a portion is missing. The repertoire holds approximately 14,000 clones, with over 85% as singletons. The source is a female donor in good health, enrolled as a control in a pregnancy study. Sequenced material: peripheral blood, taken in the second trimester of pregnancy.

The chain's CDR3 is CSVLGIPRAIGYTF. CDR3 nucleotides: TGCAGCGTTCTCGGGATCCCGCGGGCAATCGGCTACACCTTC. The V gene is TRBV29-1, the J gene TRBJ1-2; D is unclear. This CDR3 spans 14 amino acids. Germline V gene data show CDR1 as SQVTM and CDR2 as ANQGSEA. V lost 5 bases and J 8 bases, leaving 21 bases between the germline ends.